This entry describes one T cell receptor (beta chain). The ends were cut back, 0 bases at V and 0 bases at J, with 6 bases in the middle. This CDR3 has 14 residues. Germline V lookup: CDR1 SGDLS, CDR2 YYNGEE. The source of the sample is a study of T cell responses to AZD1222 COVID-19 vaccine. Sequenced by immunoSEQ multiplex PCR; TCRdb stores in-frame clones only, minus some. Among approximately 140,000 clones listed, over 90% were seen once. The input for sequencing was peripheral blood, taken on day 0 of AZD1222 vaccination. The chain has TRBV9 and TRBJ1-1, with D tentatively TRBD1 (5 bases). This sequence was found in an adult in good health. For the CDR3, the DNA is TGTGCCAGCAGCGTAGGGGACTTGAACACTGAAGCTTTCTTT. Its translation: CASSVGDLNTEAFF.